The 27 T cell receptor beta chains presented below share a single source sample, sequenced in a study of cytomegalovirus exposure and HLA in healthy donors. PCR primers comprised 60 Vbeta and 13 Jbeta primers. This table comes from immunoSEQ multiplex PCR, and its TCRdb copy is limited to in-frame clones, with some not included. The table includes about 180,000 clones, approximately 80% detected once. The sequenced sample was PBMCs. The receptor source for this set is a man between 60 and 75 years old in good health and CMV-seronegative.

The chain has TRBV19 and TRBJ1-3; TRBD1 is a possible D gene (5 bases). Per the germline V gene, CDR1 is LNHDA and CDR2 is SQIVND (reference sequence). The V end was cut by 5 bases, the J end by 0 bases, with 14 bases between. There are 16 residues in the CDR3. The DNA of the CDR3 is TGTGCCAGTAGTGTAAACCGACAGATCTCTGGAAACACCATATATTTT. It codes for CASSVNRQISGNTIYF.

A single count supports this clone. This sequence joins TRBV19 and TRBJ1-1, with TRBD1 matching 7 bases. This CDR3 is 14 amino acids long. V lost 5 bases, J lost 5 bases, and 8 bases stayed unmatched. CDR1 and CDR2 from the germline V gene are LNHDA and SQIVND (reference sequence). CDR3 in amino acids: CASSVSGGGTEAFF. The CDR3 DNA sequence: TGTGCCAGTAGTGTATCAGGGGGAGGAACTGAAGCTTTCTTT.

The V call is TRBV5-1, the J call TRBJ1-2; 7 bases fit TRBD1. In germline, CDR1 is SGHRS, CDR2 YFSETQ. The ends lost 6 bases at V and 2 bases at J; junction bases unmatched: 7. There are 14 residues in the CDR3. This CDR3 is CASTATGANYGYTF. The CDR3, as DNA: TGCGCCAGCACAGCCACAGGGGCCAACTATGGCTACACCTTC.

V gene TRBV6-1 combines with J gene TRBJ2-3; D not certain. Germline values: CDR1 MNHNS, CDR2 SASEGT. Trimming pared 3 bases from V and 5 bases from J, leaving 6 bases between. The CDR3 has 12 amino acids. The CDR3 DNA reads TGTGCCAGCAGTGAGTCGGGAGATACGCAGTATTTT. Its translation is CASSESGDTQYF.

The rearrangement joins TRBV7-2 to TRBJ2-5; 9 nucleotides agree with TRBD1. CDR3 size: 14 residues. With V trimmed by 1 base and J by 4 bases, 1 base remained unmatched. The germline gives CDR1 SGHTA, CDR2 FQGNSA. The CDR3 protein is CASSLGGQGETQYF. CDR3 DNA sequence: TGTGCCAGCAGCTTAGGGGGACAGGGAGAGACCCAGTACTTC.

V usage is TRBV5-3 and J usage is TRBJ2-7; the match to TRBD1 covers 9 bases. TRBV5-3 is an open reading frame whose function is uncertain. This CDR3 region has 13 residues. V trimming: 4 bases; J trimming: 5 bases; junction bases outside the gene matches: 4. The CDR3 DNA is TGTGCCAGAAGCGGGACAGGGACAGACGAGCAGTACTTC. This gives the protein CARSGTGTDEQYF.

This clone was detected once. Compared with germline, one end of the junction differs, possibly owing to a read error. V and J are TRBV29-1 and TRBJ2-5, with TRBD2 matching over 12 bases. The end of the DNA aligns better with TRBJ2-7, so the J call may be wrong. The V gene's germline CDR1 is SQVTM and CDR2 ANQGSEA. The CDR3 contains 16 residues. The CDR3 DNA reads as TGCAGCGTTGCCCGACTAGCGGGAGAGGTCTCCTCCGAGCAGTACTTC. It yields the protein CSVARLAGEVSSEQYF.

The CDR3: CASSVGGAPYNEQFF. The CDR3 DNA reads TGTGCCAGCAGTGTTGGAGGGGCCCCTTACAATGAGCAGTTCTTC. V is TRBV2 and J is TRBJ2-1; D is perhaps TRBD2 (6 bases). The V and J ends lost 4 bases and 4 bases respectively, with 14 bases between them. The length of the CDR3 is 15 residues. The germline gives CDR1 SNHLY, CDR2 FYNNEI.

This clone showed up just once. This sequence joins TRBV5-6 and TRBJ2-7; the D gene is possibly TRBD1 (6 bases). The CDR3 length is 15 residues. V gave up 4 bases and J gave up 3 bases, with 17 bases separating them. The V gene's germline CDR1 is SGHDT and CDR2 YYEEEE. The CDR3 nucleotides read TGTGCCAGCAGCATTCCTCTCCCGGGACACTACGAGCAGTACTTC. Residues: CASSIPLPGHYEQYF.

This chain uses TRBV2 with TRBJ2-5, with 13 bases fitting TRBD2. V lost 3 bases, J lost 4 bases, and 2 bases stayed unmatched. This CDR3 spans 15 amino acids. The germline CDR1 and CDR2 sequences are SNHLY and FYNNEI. CDR3 in amino acids: CASSDRTSGGETQYF. The CDR3 region has the DNA TGTGCCAGCAGTGACAGGACTAGCGGGGGAGAGACCCAGTACTTC.

The chain has TRBV5-4 and TRBJ1-2; TRBD1 is a possible D gene (5 bases). From germline, CDR1 is SGHNT and CDR2 YYREEE (reference sequence). Between the trimmed V and J ends, which lost 6 bases and 0 bases, there was a span of 12 bases. CDR3 length equals 14 residues. CDR3 loop: CASNPTGANYGYTF. Here the CDR3 DNA reads TGTGCCAGCAATCCCACGGGGGCTAACTATGGCTACACCTTC.

The chain couples TRBV29-1 to TRBJ2-7; a possible D gene is TRBD1 (6 bases). This CDR3 is 14 amino acids long. Per the germline V gene, CDR1 is SQVTM and CDR2 is ANQGSEA. V was clipped by 0 bases and J by 9 bases, with 18 bases between them. This chain's CDR3 is CSVEEGAGARAQYF. The CDR3 nucleotides read TGCAGCGTTGAAGAGGGGGCCGGGGCGAGGGCGCAGTACTTC.

CDR3 amino acids: CASSQGGRRETQYF. The CDR3 DNA follows: TGTGCCAGCAGTCAAGGGGGCCGGCGGGAGACCCAGTACTTC. The genes are TRBV28 and TRBJ2-5, with 7 bases that match TRBD1. Germline values: CDR1 MDHEN, CDR2 SYDVKM. The trim removed 5 bases at V and 5 bases at J, leaving 8 bases unmatched. The CDR3 runs to 14 residues.

The V call is TRBV30, the J call TRBJ2-1; a weak D match, TRBD1 (5 bases). Deletions cut 5 bases from V and 0 bases from J, with 14 bases between. CDR3 length: 15 residues. Germline V gene lookup returns CDR1 GTSNPN and CDR2 SVGIG (reference sequence). The CDR3 reads CAWVNRRSSYNEQFF. CDR3 sequence (DNA): TGTGCCTGGGTCAACAGGAGAAGCTCCTACAATGAGCAGTTCTTC.

The V gene is TRBV7-9, the J gene TRBJ2-1; maybe TRBD2 (5 bases). The CDR3 runs to 15 residues. Trimming pared 1 base from V and 10 bases from J, leaving 17 bases between. Per the germline V gene, CDR1 is SEHNR and CDR2 is FQNEAQ (reference sequence). CDR3 sequence (DNA): TGTGCCAGCAGCTTAGGAAGAGTGGGAGCGGAGGAGCAGTTCTTC. Amino acids: CASSLGRVGAEEQFF.

This clone was observed a handful of times. The chain carries TRBV5-1 and TRBJ2-7; TRBD2 aligns across 10 bases. CDR1 SGHRS and CDR2 YFSETQ come from the germline V gene. The CDR3 has 15 amino acids. Trimming removed 5 bases from V and 6 bases from J; junction bases left unmatched: 11. Written as DNA, the CDR3 is TGCGCCAGCAGAAAAAGCGGGGGGGCCCTGGGCGAGCAGTACTTC. Translated: CASRKSGGALGEQYF. Filled out from reference TRBV5-1 and TRBJ2-7, the complete variable domain reads KAGVTQTPRYLIKTRGQQVTLSCSPISGHRSVSWYQQTPGQGLQFLFEYFSETQRNKGNFPGRFSGRQFSNSRSEMNVSTLELGDSALYLCASRKSGGALGEQYFGPGTRLTVT.

The chain employs TRBV29-1 and TRBJ2-7; 11 bases align to TRBD1. Germline trimming cut 6 bases from V and 6 bases from J; bases unmatched to any gene: 1. Germline V gives CDR1 SQVTM, CDR2 ANQGSEA. The CDR3 is 11 amino acids. The CDR3 bases are TGCAGCGTAGGGACAGGGGGCGAGCAGTACTTC. This translates into CSVGTGGEQYF.

This rearrangement joins TRBV7-2 to TRBJ2-1; tentative D call: TRBD2 (6 bases). Trimming removed 4 bases from V and 4 bases from J, with 17 bases in between. Germline CDR1 is SGHTA and CDR2 is FQGNSA. CDR3 length: 16 residues. CDR3 coding DNA: TGTGCCAGCAGCTCCGTGAGCGGGCCCCCATACAATGAGCAGTTCTTC. Translated, it gives CASSSVSGPPYNEQFF.

In this sample, this clone turned up a few times. The rearrangement uses TRBV7-9 and TRBJ1-1; 12 bases align to TRBD1. V lost 2 bases to trimming and J lost 0 bases; unmatched junction nucleotides: 10. CDR3 length: 19 amino acids. Germline loops: CDR1 SEHNR, CDR2 FQNEAQ (reference sequence). The CDR3 nucleotides are TGTGCCAGCAGCTTATACTCCGGGACAGGGGGCAGGATGAACACTGAAGCTTTCTTT. Translation: CASSLYSGTGGRMNTEAFF.

This clone appeared once. The chain recombines TRBV18 with TRBJ2-7; 8 nucleotides align to TRBD1. The CDR3 totals 12 residues. From germline, CDR1 is KGHSH and CDR2 LQKENI. V gave up 4 bases and J gave up 10 bases; unmatched junction bases: 6. In DNA, the CDR3 is TGTGCCAGCTCACAACTAGGACAGGGACAGTACTTC. Its translation: CASSQLGQGQYF.

V and J are TRBV4-3 and TRBJ2-7; D may be TRBD2 (6 bases). The CDR3 runs to 18 residues. The V gene lost 4 bases and the J gene lost 4 bases, with 26 bases spanning the gap. Looked up from germline, CDR1 is LGHNA and CDR2 is YSLEER. The CDR3 bases are TGCGCCAGCAGCCGAGCCCTGGGGGAGGTGGAGCTGGTGTACGAGCAGTACTTC. This codes for CASSRALGEVELVYEQYF.

V is TRBV6-1 and J is TRBJ2-7; 7 bases agree with TRBD2. The germline CDR1 and CDR2 sequences are MNHNS and SASEGT. This CDR3 is built from 15 residues. Trimming cost V 5 bases and J 2 bases; bases outside gene matches: 9. CDR3 DNA sequence: TGTGCCAGCAGTTTCACACGGGGGGATACCTACGAGCAGTACTTC. This codes for CASSFTRGDTYEQYF.

This chain joins TRBV5-1 and TRBJ1-2; no reliable D call. The CDR3 spans 13 residues. Trimming cost V 2 bases and J 9 bases, with 14 bases left between them. Germline lookup yields CDR1 SGHRS and CDR2 YFSETQ. The CDR3 DNA follows: TGCGCCAGCAGCTTAGACGGAGCAACTAGCTACACCTTC. Protein: CASSLDGATSYTF.

V is TRBV19 and J is TRBJ2-1, with TRBD1 matching over 10 bases. The CDR3 is made up of 17 amino acids. V was pared by 6 bases and J by 9 bases, with 17 bases of the junction left unmatched. Germline loops: CDR1 LNHDA, CDR2 SQIVND (reference sequence). In nucleotides, the CDR3 is TGTGCCAGTAGAGTACTGACAGGGGGCGTCAATTCGGGTGAGCAGTTCTTC. Its translation: CASRVLTGGVNSGEQFF.

This clone was detected a few times. The V gene is TRBV28, the J gene TRBJ2-7; D is unclear. Germline lookup yields CDR1 MDHEN and CDR2 SYDVKM. The V end lost 3 bases, the J end lost 0 bases, and 9 bases lay between the germline ends. This CDR3 region has 14 residues. CDR3 protein: CASSFGSSSYEQYF. The CDR3, as DNA: TGTGCCAGCAGTTTTGGGTCTAGCTCCTACGAGCAGTACTTC. The entire variable domain, with the rest obtained from reference TRBV28 and TRBJ2-7, is as follows: DVKVTQSSRYLVKRTGEKVFLECVQDMDHENMFWYRQDPGLGLRLIYFSYDVKMKEKGDIPEGYSVSREKKERFSLILESASTNQTSMYLCASSFGSSSYEQYFGPGTRLTVT.

The V call is TRBV19, the J call TRBJ1-1; D remains unclear. CDR3 length equals 16 residues. Trimming took off 7 bases at V and 1 base at J, with 19 bases between the two ends. CDR1 is LNHDA and CDR2 is SQIVND in the germline V gene (reference sequence). The CDR3: CASTPRRAAGNTEAFF. CDR3 sequence (DNA): TGTGCCAGTACCCCCAGGAGGGCGGCGGGGAACACTGAAGCTTTCTTT.

The chain joins TRBV18 to TRBJ1-2, with TRBD1 matching 7 bases. V shed 5 bases, J shed 3 bases, and the junction held 6 bases outside the gene matches. This CDR3 comprises 14 residues. Germline CDR1 is KGHSH and CDR2 is LQKENI. CDR3 DNA: TGTGCCAGCTCATTGAGACAGGGAGACTATGGCTACACCTTC. It encodes CASSLRQGDYGYTF.